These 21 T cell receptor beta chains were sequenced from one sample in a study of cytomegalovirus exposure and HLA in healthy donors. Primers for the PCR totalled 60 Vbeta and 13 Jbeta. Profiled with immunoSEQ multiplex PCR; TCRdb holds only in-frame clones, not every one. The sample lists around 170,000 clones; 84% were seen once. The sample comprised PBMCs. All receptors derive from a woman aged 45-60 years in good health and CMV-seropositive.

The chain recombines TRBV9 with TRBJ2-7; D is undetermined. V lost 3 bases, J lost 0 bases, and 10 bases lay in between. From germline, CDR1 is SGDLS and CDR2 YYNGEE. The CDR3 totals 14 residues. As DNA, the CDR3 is TGTGCCAGCAGCGATTTGAGCGACTCCTACGAGCAGTACTTC. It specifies CASSDLSDSYEQYF.

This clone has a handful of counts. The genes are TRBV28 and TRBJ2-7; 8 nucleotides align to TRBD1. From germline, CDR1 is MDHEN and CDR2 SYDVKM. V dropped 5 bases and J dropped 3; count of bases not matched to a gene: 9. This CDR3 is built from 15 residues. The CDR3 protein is CASSGTGQGYYEQYF. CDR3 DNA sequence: TGTGCCAGCAGTGGAACCGGACAGGGCTACTACGAGCAGTACTTC.

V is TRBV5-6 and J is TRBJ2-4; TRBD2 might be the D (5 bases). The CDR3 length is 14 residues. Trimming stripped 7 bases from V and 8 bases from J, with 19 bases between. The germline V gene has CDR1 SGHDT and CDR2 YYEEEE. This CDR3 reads CASFWRAGADIQYF. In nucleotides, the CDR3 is TGTGCCAGCTTCTGGCGGGCGGGCGCGGACATTCAGTACTTC.

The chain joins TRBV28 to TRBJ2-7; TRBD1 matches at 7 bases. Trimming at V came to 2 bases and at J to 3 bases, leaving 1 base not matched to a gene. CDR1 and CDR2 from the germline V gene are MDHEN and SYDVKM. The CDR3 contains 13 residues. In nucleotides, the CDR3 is TGTGCCAGCAGTTTAGGGACAGTCTACGAGCAGTACTTC. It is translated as CASSLGTVYEQYF.

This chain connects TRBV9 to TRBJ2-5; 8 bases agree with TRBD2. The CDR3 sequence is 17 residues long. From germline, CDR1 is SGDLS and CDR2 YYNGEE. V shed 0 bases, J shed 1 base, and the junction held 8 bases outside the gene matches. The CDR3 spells CASSVGVAGTTQETQYF. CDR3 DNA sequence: TGTGCCAGCAGCGTAGGGGTAGCGGGGACAACCCAAGAGACCCAGTACTTC.

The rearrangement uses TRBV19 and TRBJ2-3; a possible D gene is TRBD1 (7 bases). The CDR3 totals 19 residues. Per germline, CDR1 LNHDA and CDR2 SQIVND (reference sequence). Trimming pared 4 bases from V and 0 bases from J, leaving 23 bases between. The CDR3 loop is CASSTGVGGGPLSTDTQYF. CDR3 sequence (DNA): TGTGCCAGTAGTACCGGGGTCGGAGGGGGCCCACTTAGCACAGATACGCAGTATTTT. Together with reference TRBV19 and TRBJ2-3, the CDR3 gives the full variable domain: DGGITQSPKYLFRKEGQNVTLSCEQNLNHDAMYWYRQDPGQGLRLIYYSQIVNDFQKGDIAEGYSVSREKKESFPLTVTSAQKNPTAFYLCASSTGVGGGPLSTDTQYFGPGTRLTVL.

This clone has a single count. The CDR3 region is CASSYGQGSEKLFF. The DNA of the CDR3 is TGTGCCAGCAGCTACGGACAGGGTTCTGAAAAACTGTTTTTT. The V and J genes are TRBV7-2 and TRBJ1-4; TRBD1 agrees at 8 bases. Germline V gene sequence: CDR1 SGHTA, CDR2 FQGNSA. The V segment lost 4 bases and the J segment 7 bases; nucleotides outside the gene matches: 5. The CDR3 spans 14 residues.

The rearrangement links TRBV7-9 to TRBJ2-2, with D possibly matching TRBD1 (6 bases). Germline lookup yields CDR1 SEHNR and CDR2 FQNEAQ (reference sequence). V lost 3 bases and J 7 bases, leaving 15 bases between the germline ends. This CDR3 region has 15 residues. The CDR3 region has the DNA TGTGCCAGCAGCTTTTCAACAGGGTATCTCGGGGAGCTGTTTTTT. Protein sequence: CASSFSTGYLGELFF.

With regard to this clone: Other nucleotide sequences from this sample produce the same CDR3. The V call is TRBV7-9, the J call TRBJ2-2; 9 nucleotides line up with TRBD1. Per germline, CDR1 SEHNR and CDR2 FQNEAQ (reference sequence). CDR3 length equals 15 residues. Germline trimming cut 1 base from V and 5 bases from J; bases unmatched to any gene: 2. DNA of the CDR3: TGTGCCAGCAGCTTAGGACAGGGGGGGACCGGGGAGCTGTTTTTT. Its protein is CASSLGQGGTGELFF.

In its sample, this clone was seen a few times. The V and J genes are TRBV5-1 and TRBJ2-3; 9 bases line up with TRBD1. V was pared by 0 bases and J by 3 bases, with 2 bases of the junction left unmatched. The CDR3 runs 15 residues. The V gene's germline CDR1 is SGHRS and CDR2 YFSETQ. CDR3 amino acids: CASSLGTGVTDTQYF. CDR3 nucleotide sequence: TGCGCCAGCAGCTTGGGGACAGGGGTTACAGATACGCAGTATTTT.

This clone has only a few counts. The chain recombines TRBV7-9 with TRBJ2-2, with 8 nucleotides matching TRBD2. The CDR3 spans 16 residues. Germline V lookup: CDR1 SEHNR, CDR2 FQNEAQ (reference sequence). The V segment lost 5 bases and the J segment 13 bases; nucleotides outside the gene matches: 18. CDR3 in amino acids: CASSPFGAGATGGLFF. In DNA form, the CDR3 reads TGTGCCAGCAGCCCTTTCGGAGCGGGGGCCACTGGTGGGCTGTTTTTT. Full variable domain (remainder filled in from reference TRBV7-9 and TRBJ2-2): DTGVSQNPRHKITKRGQNVTFRCDPISEHNRLYWYRQTLGQGPEFLTYFQNEAQLEKSRLLSDRFSAERPKGSFSTLEIQRTEQGDSAMYLCASSPFGAGATGGLFFGEGSRLTVL.

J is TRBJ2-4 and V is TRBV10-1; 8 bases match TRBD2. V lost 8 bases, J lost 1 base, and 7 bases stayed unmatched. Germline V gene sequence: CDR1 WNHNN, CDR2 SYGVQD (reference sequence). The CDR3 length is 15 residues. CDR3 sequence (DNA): TGCGCCAGCCCTCCTCGGGGGGGGGCCAAAAACATTCAGTACTTC. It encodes CASPPRGGAKNIQYF.

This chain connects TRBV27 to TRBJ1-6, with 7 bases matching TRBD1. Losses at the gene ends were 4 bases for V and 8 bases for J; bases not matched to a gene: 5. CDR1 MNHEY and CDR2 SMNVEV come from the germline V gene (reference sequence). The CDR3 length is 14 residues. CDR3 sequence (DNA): TGTGCCAGCAGTTCGGAGACAGGGCATTCACCCCTCCACTTT. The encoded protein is CASSSETGHSPLHF.

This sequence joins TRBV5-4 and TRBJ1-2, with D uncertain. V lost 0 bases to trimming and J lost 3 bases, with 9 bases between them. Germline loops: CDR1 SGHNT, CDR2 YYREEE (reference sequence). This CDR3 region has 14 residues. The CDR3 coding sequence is TGTGCCAGCAGCTTGGTCCCGGAGGACTATGGCTACACCTTC. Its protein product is CASSLVPEDYGYTF.

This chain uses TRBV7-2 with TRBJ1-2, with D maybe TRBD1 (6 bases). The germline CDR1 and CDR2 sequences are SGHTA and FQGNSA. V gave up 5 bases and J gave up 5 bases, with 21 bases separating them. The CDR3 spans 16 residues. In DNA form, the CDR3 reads TGTGCCAGCAGCCTCACTCCACAGGGTGTAACTTATGGCTACACCTTC. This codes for CASSLTPQGVTYGYTF.

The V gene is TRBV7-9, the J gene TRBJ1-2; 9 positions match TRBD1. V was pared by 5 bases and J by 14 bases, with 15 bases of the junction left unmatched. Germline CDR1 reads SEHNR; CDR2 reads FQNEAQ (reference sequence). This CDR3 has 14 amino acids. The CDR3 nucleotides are TGTGCCAGCAGCCCCAGATCCCGGACAGGGGTCGAAACCTTC. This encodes CASSPRSRTGVETF. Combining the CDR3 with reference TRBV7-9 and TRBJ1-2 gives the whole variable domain DTGVSQNPRHKITKRGQNVTFRCDPISEHNRLYWYRQTLGQGPEFLTYFQNEAQLEKSRLLSDRFSAERPKGSFSTLEIQRTEQGDSAMYLCASSPRSRTGVETFGSGTRLTVV.

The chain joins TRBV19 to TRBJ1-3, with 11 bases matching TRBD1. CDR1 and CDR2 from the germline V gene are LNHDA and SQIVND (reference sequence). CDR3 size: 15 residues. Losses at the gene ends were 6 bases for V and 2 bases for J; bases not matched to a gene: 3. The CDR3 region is CASSQDRGPGNTIYF. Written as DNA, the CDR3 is TGTGCCAGTAGCCAGGACAGGGGGCCTGGAAACACCATATATTTT.

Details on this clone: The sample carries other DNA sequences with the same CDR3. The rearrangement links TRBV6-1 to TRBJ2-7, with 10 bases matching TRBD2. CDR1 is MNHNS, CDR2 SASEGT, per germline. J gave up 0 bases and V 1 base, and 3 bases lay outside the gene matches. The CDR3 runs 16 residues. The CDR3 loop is CASSEGGLAYSYEQYF. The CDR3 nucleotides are TGTGCCAGCAGTGAAGGGGGACTAGCGTACTCCTACGAGCAGTACTTC.

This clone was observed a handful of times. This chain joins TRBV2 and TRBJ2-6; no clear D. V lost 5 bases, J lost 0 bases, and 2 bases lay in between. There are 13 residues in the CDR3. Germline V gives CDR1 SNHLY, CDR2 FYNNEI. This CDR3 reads CASSLSGANVLTF. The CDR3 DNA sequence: TGTGCCAGCAGTCTCTCTGGGGCCAACGTCCTGACTTTC.

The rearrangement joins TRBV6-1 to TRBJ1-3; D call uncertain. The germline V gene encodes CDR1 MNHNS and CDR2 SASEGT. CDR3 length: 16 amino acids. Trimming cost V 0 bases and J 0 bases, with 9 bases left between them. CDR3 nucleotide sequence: TGTGCCAGCAGTGAAGCCATTTTCAGCTCTGGAAACACCATATATTTT. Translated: CASSEAIFSSGNTIYF.

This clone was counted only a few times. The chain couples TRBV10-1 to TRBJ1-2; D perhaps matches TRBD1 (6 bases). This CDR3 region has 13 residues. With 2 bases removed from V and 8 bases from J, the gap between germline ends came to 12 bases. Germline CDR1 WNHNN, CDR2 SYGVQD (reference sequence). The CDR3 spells CASSENQGSGYTF. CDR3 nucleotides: TGCGCCAGCAGTGAGAACCAGGGGAGCGGCTACACCTTC.